The 26 T cell receptor beta chains below all came from one sample that was sequenced in a study of control samples from healthy donors and cancer patients. TCRdb's copy holds only in-frame clones and misses some; the assay was immunoSEQ multiplex PCR. The table includes 95,000 to 100,000 clones, 80% to 90% detected once. The sequencing input was blood. The receptors stem from a young man in good health.

The gene calls are TRBV19 and TRBJ2-2; D not certain. The CDR3 is 14 residues long. The V end was cut by 5 bases, the J end by 4 bases, with 11 bases between. Germline V gene sequence: CDR1 LNHDA, CDR2 SQIVND (reference sequence). CDR3 sequence: CASSFSMATGELFF. CDR3 nucleotides: TGTGCCAGTAGTTTTTCGATGGCCACCGGGGAGCTGTTTTTT.

The chain links TRBV19 to TRBJ2-1; 7 nucleotides agree with TRBD1. The ends lost 2 bases at V and 6 bases at J; junction bases unmatched: 7. The CDR3 sequence is 15 residues long. Germline V gives CDR1 LNHDA, CDR2 SQIVND (reference sequence). The CDR3 region is CASSISGQPPNEQFF. DNA of the CDR3: TGTGCCAGTAGTATATCGGGACAGCCGCCCAATGAGCAGTTCTTC.

The chain recombines TRBV10-1 with TRBJ1-1; 7 nucleotides agree with TRBD1. CDR1 is WNHNN and CDR2 is SYGVQD in the germline V gene (reference sequence). The CDR3 sequence is 12 residues long. V dropped 5 bases and J dropped 5; count of bases not matched to a gene: 2. DNA for the CDR3: TGCGCCAGCAGTCCACAGGGGACTGAAGCTTTCTTT. Protein: CASSPQGTEAFF.

This sequence joins TRBV15 and TRBJ2-2, with D perhaps matching TRBD1 or TRBD2 (5 bases each). V lost 3 bases and J 2 bases, leaving 16 bases between the germline ends. The CDR3 sequence is 17 residues long. From germline, CDR1 is LNHNV and CDR2 YYDKDF (reference sequence). CDR3 bases: TGTGCCACCAGCAGGGGGAGAGGGGCTCTAAACACCGGGGAGCTGTTTTTT. This translates into CATSRGRGALNTGELFF.

The V and J genes are TRBV7-9 and TRBJ2-1, with 10 nucleotides matching TRBD1. The CDR3 contains 16 residues. V shed 4 bases, J shed 7 bases, and the junction held 10 bases outside the gene matches. Germline V gene sequence: CDR1 SEHNR, CDR2 FQNEAQ (reference sequence). The CDR3 reads CASSSDSGQGLNEQFF. The CDR3 nucleotides are TGTGCCAGCAGCTCAGACTCGGGACAGGGGCTGAATGAGCAGTTCTTC.

The chain employs TRBV5-1 and TRBJ2-7, with TRBD1 matching over 7 bases. The CDR3 contains 13 residues. V lost 7 bases to trimming and J lost 4 bases; unmatched junction nucleotides: 8. In germline, CDR1 is SGHRS, CDR2 YFSETQ. The CDR3 DNA is TGCGCCAGCGGACAGGTATCGGGTTACGAGCAGTACTTC. Translation: CASGQVSGYEQYF.

This clone has a single count. The rearrangement links TRBV10-1 to TRBJ2-2; 8 bases are a match to TRBD1. CDR1 and CDR2 (germline): WNHNN, SYGVQD (reference sequence). Germline trimming cut 6 bases from V and 7 bases from J; bases unmatched to any gene: 16. CDR3 size: 17 residues. CDR3 DNA: TGCGCCAGCAGCCACCGGGACAGGCCCTGGGGAGGCGGGGAGCTGTTTTTT. It encodes CASSHRDRPWGGGELFF.

The chain combines TRBV6-1 with TRBJ2-1; D is uncertain. The CDR3 has 14 residues. Germline loops: CDR1 MNHNS, CDR2 SASEGT. Trimming took 2 bases from V and 5 from J, leaving 10 bases between them. The CDR3 sequence: CASSESRQNNEQFF. CDR3 bases: TGTGCCAGCAGTGAATCTCGCCAGAACAATGAGCAGTTCTTC.

The chain couples TRBV11-2 to TRBJ2-3, with TRBD1 matching 8 bases. Germline trimming cut 4 bases from V and 3 bases from J; bases unmatched to any gene: 6. CDR3 length: 15 residues. Germline CDR1 reads SGHAT; CDR2 reads FQNNGV. The DNA of the CDR3 is TGTGCCAGCAGCTATGGAGACAGGGGAACAGATACGCAGTATTTT. This encodes CASSYGDRGTDTQYF.

The gene calls are TRBV11-2 and TRBJ2-7, with 9 bases matching TRBD1. V was clipped by 0 bases and J by 4 bases; unmatched bases: 4. Germline-derived CDR1 and CDR2 are SGHAT and FQNNGV. The CDR3 is made up of 15 amino acids. The CDR3, as DNA: TGTGCCAGCAGCTTAGAAGACAGGGGGAATTACGAGCAGTACGTC. This encodes CASSLEDRGNYEQYV.

The chain couples TRBV3-1 (or the pseudogene TRBV3-2) to TRBJ2-7; the D is unclear. Germline CDR1 and CDR2: LGHDT and YNNKEL (reference sequence). Trimming left V 2 bases short and J 7 bases short, with 21 bases between. The length of the CDR3 is 16 residues. Here the CDR3 reads CASSQQVPGTAWEQYF. As DNA, the CDR3 is TGTGCCAGCAGCCAACAGGTCCCGGGTACCGCTTGGGAGCAGTACTTC.

This clone appeared a single time. V and J are TRBV4-1 and TRBJ2-3, with D perhaps TRBD1 (5 bases). Between the trimmed V and J ends, which lost 1 base and 2 bases, there was a span of 16 bases. The germline V gene encodes CDR1 MGHRA and CDR2 YSYEKL. The CDR3 consists of 17 residues. The DNA of the CDR3 is TGCGCCAGCAGCCAAGGTCCCCAGGCAGGGTTCACAGATACGCAGTATTTT. Its translation is CASSQGPQAGFTDTQYF.

The V gene is TRBV5-4, the J gene TRBJ2-1; 8 bases fit TRBD2. Per germline, CDR1 SGHNT and CDR2 YYREEE (reference sequence). The CDR3 is made up of 18 amino acids. V trimming: 1 base; J trimming: 0 bases; junction bases outside the gene matches: 9. The CDR3 sequence is CASSLNPTGGYSYNEQFF. In DNA form, the CDR3 reads TGTGCCAGCAGCTTGAACCCAACGGGGGGGTACTCCTACAATGAGCAGTTCTTC.

This chain links TRBV7-2 with TRBJ2-7; 7 bases fit TRBD2. Germline V CDR1 and CDR2: SGHTA, FQGNSA. The CDR3 covers 15 residues. J was trimmed by 1 base and V by 5 bases; bases with no gene match: 8. CDR3 amino acids: CASSASGPRSYEQYF. The CDR3, as DNA: TGTGCCAGCAGCGCTAGCGGCCCCAGGTCCTACGAGCAGTACTTC.

V usage is TRBV6-2 or TRBV6-3 and J usage is TRBJ2-2, with a weak D call TRBD1 (7 bases). CDR3 length: 16 residues. From germline, CDR1 is MNHEY and CDR2 SVGEGT. V was cut by 0 bases and J by 7 bases, with 15 bases left in between. The CDR3 bases are TGTGCCAGCAGTTACTCGACGGAGGGGGCCGGCGGGGAGCTGTTTTTT. Its protein product is CASSYSTEGAGGELFF.

V gene TRBV28 combines with J gene TRBJ1-6, with TRBD1 identical over 9 bases. From germline, CDR1 is MDHEN and CDR2 SYDVKM. V lost 8 bases to trimming and J lost 7 bases; unmatched junction nucleotides: 9. The CDR3 extends over 15 amino acids. The CDR3 DNA follows: TGTGCCAGCGGGCGCTCCGGGACAGGGAATTCACCCCTCCACTTT. This sequence encodes CASGRSGTGNSPLHF. Full variable domain (outside the CDR3, taken from reference TRBV28 and TRBJ1-6): DVKVTQSSRYLVKRTGEKVFLECVQDMDHENMFWYRQDPGLGLRLIYFSYDVKMKEKGDIPEGYSVSREKKERFSLILESASTNQTSMYLCASGRSGTGNSPLHFGNGTRLTVT.

The V and J genes are TRBV19 and TRBJ1-4; possibly TRBD1 for D (5 bases). The CDR3 is 14 amino acids. Germline CDR1 reads LNHDA; CDR2 reads SQIVND (reference sequence). The V end was cut by 2 bases, the J end by 12 bases, with 16 bases between. CDR3 nucleotide sequence: TGTGCCAGTAGTATAAAATGGGACGGCCGCGAACTGTTTTTT. It codes for CASSIKWDGRELFF. The full variable domain, completed using reference TRBV19 and TRBJ1-4, is DGGITQSPKYLFRKEGQNVTLSCEQNLNHDAMYWYRQDPGQGLRLIYYSQIVNDFQKGDIAEGYSVSREKKESFPLTVTSAQKNPTAFYLCASSIKWDGRELFFGSGTQLSVL.

CDR3 in amino acids: CASSTNSGGANVLTF. CDR3 DNA sequence: TGTGCCAGCAGCACAAACAGCGGCGGGGCCAACGTCCTGACTTTC. The V gene is TRBV5-5, the J gene TRBJ2-6; possibly TRBD2 for D (5 bases). The germline V gene has CDR1 SGHKS and CDR2 YYEKEE (reference sequence). There are 15 residues in the CDR3. The V end was cut by 4 bases, the J end by 4 bases, with 12 bases between.

This chain joins TRBV21-1 and TRBJ2-5. TRBV21-1 is a pseudogene locus. The CDR3 is 16 amino acids. The CDR3 coding sequence is TGTGCCAGCAGCAAGGCAGTGGGGCAGACCGGGAAGACCCAGTACTTC. Its translation: CASSKAVGQTGKTQYF.

This chain joins TRBV24-1 and TRBJ1-1, with a weak D call TRBD1 (5 bases). The CDR3 sequence is 15 residues long. CDR1 and CDR2 (germline): KGHDR, SFDVKD. Deletions cut 6 bases from V and 0 bases from J, with 13 bases between. The CDR3 sequence is CATSLTVTMNTEAFF. The CDR3 nucleotides are TGTGCCACCAGTCTGACAGTTACGATGAACACTGAAGCTTTCTTT.

The rearrangement joins TRBV6-5 to TRBJ1-5; D is unclear. The CDR3 sequence is 13 residues long. V lost 6 bases to trimming and J lost 3 bases, with 9 bases between them. Per germline, CDR1 MNHEY and CDR2 SVGAGI. The CDR3 region has the DNA TGTGCCAGCAGCGGAGACGCCAATCAGCCCCAGCATTTT. This encodes CASSGDANQPQHF.

The rearrangement joins TRBV11-2 to TRBJ1-1; D remains ambiguous. With 1 base removed from V and 8 bases from J, the gap between germline ends came to 5 bases. CDR1 is SGHAT, CDR2 FQNNGV, per germline. The CDR3 is 11 residues long. The CDR3 is CASSLGREAFF. CDR3 coding DNA: TGTGCCAGCAGCTTAGGTCGGGAAGCTTTCTTT.

This clone has only one observation. The gene calls are TRBV12-3 or TRBV12-4 and TRBJ1-1, with TRBD1 matching 7 bases. This CDR3 has 12 amino acids. V lost 8 bases and J lost 4; bases outside the gene matches: 4. The CDR3 is CASGAGGTEAFF. The CDR3 DNA reads as TGTGCCAGCGGGGCAGGGGGCACTGAAGCTTTCTTT.

This clone has just one count. The sample contains more than one DNA sequence encoding this CDR3. The chain employs TRBV6-5 and TRBJ2-7; 7 bases match TRBD2. Germline-derived CDR1 and CDR2 are MNHEY and SVGAGI. Germline trimming cut 2 bases from V and 0 bases from J; bases unmatched to any gene: 4. The CDR3 totals 15 residues. The CDR3 bases are TGTGCCAGCAGTTACGCTAGCGGCAGCTCCTACGAGCAGTACTTC. Translating it yields CASSYASGSSYEQYF.

The chain couples TRBV13 to TRBJ2-5, with 7 bases that match TRBD2. Per the germline V gene, CDR1 is PRHDT and CDR2 is FYEKMQ (reference sequence). CDR3 length: 12 residues. V lost 8 bases to trimming and J lost 7 bases; unmatched junction nucleotides: 7. This CDR3 is CASGTSVGTQYF. CDR3 nucleotides: TGTGCCAGCGGTACTAGCGTGGGGACCCAGTACTTC.

A few counts support this clone. This chain joins TRBV13 and TRBJ1-2; D possibly corresponds to TRBD1 (5 bases). CDR3 length: 13 residues. Trimming took off 1 base at V and 10 bases at J, with 13 bases between the two ends. Germline lookup yields CDR1 PRHDT and CDR2 FYEKMQ (reference sequence). Here the CDR3 DNA reads TGTGCCAGCAGCTTAGAAGGGACTTTCGCCTACACCTTC. It encodes CASSLEGTFAYTF.